This TCR beta chain came from a study of blood T cells in healthy people across ages. With V trimmed by 0 bases and J by 8 bases, 2 bases remained unmatched. Looked up from germline, CDR1 is SGHKS and CDR2 is YYEKEE (reference sequence). The CDR3 totals 14 residues. Primed by a sample-barcoded 5' primer and a J-beta primer mix, a second PCR proceeded for 7 to 11 cycles. Each CDR3 protein gets one entry after TCRdb re-called the 5' RACE reads with MiXCR. Of about 1.1 million distinct CDR3 sequences listed, roughly two fifths were seen once; the top ten hold less than 15%. The table lists this clonotype with a few counts.

V usage is TRBV5-5 and J usage is TRBJ1-4, with 9 nucleotides matching TRBD1. The clonotype comes from a man aged 18 to 29 in good health. Sequenced: blood. CDR3 coding DNA: TGTGCCAGCAGCTTGGCGACAGGGGGGGAAAAACTGTTTTTT. This sequence encodes CASSLATGGEKLFF.